This TCR beta chain is drawn from a study of blood T cell repertoires in COVID-19. Study overall: There were acute and convalescent COVID-19 samples, and they came from the United States, Italy and Spain. PBMCs, B-cell-depleted T cells, or T cells provided the cDNA or gDNA that made up the material.

In the original processing: It was from reference gene primer amplification that nucleated cell counts were estimated. Method: immunoSEQ multiplex PCR; TCRdb's copy keeps in-frame clones and lacks some. That table gives V, J and clone size, and the DNA gave D and trimming. The sample shows 200,000 to 250,000 clones, just over 85% of them seen only once. The sequence was collected from a man aged 18 to 29 with active or convalescent COVID-19. The sample was peripheral blood.

CDR3 DNA: TGTGCCACCGCGACACTAGTTATGAACACTGAAGCTTTCTTT. Translated: CATATLVMNTEAFF. V is TRBV19 and J is TRBJ1-1; D is undetermined. This CDR3 is built from 14 residues. Germline V CDR1 and CDR2: LNHDA, SQIVND (reference sequence). Trimming left V 10 bases short and J 0 bases short, with 15 bases between.